This TCR beta chain derives from a study of T cells in Graves' hyperthyroidism and ophthalmopathy. Study-level findings and limits: Median prediction lead before ophthalmopathy onset was roughly 6 months with the model.

Trimming took 4 bases from V and 2 from J; bases not matched to a gene: 4. The CDR3 covers 14 residues. Germline V gene lookup returns CDR1 SNHLY and CDR2 FYNNEI. From RNA transcripts, TCR beta CDR3 regions were amplified. The HTBI primer set served for first-round RT-PCR of the TCR CDR3. TCRdb analysed the multiplex PCR reads with MiXCR anew, one entry per CDR3 protein. The sample contains fewer than 300,000 distinct CDR3 sequences, less than 30% of which appear only once. This clonotype was seen a few times. The antigen is not known. This sequence may be a read error, since a much larger clone differs from it by one base.

This receptor was obtained from a man aged 40-49 years with Graves' hyperthyroidism that later progressed to Graves' ophthalmopathy. This chain joins TRBV2 and TRBJ2-7, with 8 bases aligning to TRBD2. The specimen was blood. This CDR3 reads CASSGNSGTYEQYF. DNA of the CDR3: TGTGCCAGCAGTGGCAATAGCGGGACCTACGAGCAGTACTTC.